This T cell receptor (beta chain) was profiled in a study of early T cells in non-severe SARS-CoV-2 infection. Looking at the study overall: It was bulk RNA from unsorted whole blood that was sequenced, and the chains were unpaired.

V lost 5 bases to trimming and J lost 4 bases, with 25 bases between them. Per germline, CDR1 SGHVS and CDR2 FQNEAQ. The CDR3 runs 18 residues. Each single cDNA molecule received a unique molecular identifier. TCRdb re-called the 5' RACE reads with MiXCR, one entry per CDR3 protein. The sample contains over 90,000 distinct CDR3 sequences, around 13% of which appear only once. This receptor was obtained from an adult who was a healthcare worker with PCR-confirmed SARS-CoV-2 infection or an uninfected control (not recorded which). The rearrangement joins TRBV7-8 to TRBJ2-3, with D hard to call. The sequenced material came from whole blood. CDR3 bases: TGTGCCAGCAGCCCAGATTGGGTGACGAACCACTGGGCAGATACGCAGTATTTT. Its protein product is CASSPDWVTNHWADTQYF.